What follows are 22 T cell receptor beta chains derived from one specimen sequenced in a study of Graves' ophthalmopathy and Graves' hyperthyroidism. The authors amplified TCR beta CDR3 regions, and they did so from RNA transcripts for repertoire sequencing. HTBI primers were employed in first-round RT-PCR, then a second-round multiplex PCR followed. Using its own MiXCR run on the multiplex PCR reads, TCRdb lists one record per CDR3 protein. Found here are roughly 400,000 distinct CDR3 sequences, about a sixth of them singletons; the top ten hold around 1.4%. The sample taken for sequencing was peripheral blood. The receptors were sampled from a woman under 30 with Graves' ophthalmopathy.

This clonotype was detected ten times or more. V and J are TRBV14 and TRBJ1-2; 9 positions match TRBD1. V shed 6 bases and J 7 bases; nucleotides not matched to a gene: 6. The CDR3 runs 13 residues. From germline, CDR1 is SGHDN and CDR2 FVKESK. The CDR3 reads CASSAQGAIGYTF. The CDR3, as DNA: TGTGCCAGCAGTGCACAGGGGGCAATTGGCTACACCTTC.

In its sample, this clonotype was seen many times. This sequence joins TRBV28 and TRBJ1-5; D gene unclear. The CDR3 contains 13 residues. CDR1 is MDHEN and CDR2 is SYDVKM in the germline V gene. Trimming left V 6 bases short and J 5 bases short, with 11 bases between. CDR3 bases: TGTGCCAGCAGCCCACCCGCCCATCAGCCCCAGCATTTT. Amino acids: CASSPPAHQPQHF.

This sequence joins TRBV11-2 and TRBJ1-6, with D possibly matching TRBD1 (5 bases). The V end lost 4 bases, the J end lost 4 bases, and 11 bases lay between the germline ends. Germline CDR1 is SGHAT and CDR2 is FQNNGV. The CDR3 loop spans 15 amino acids. CDR3 residues: CASSSRRDYNSPLHF. The DNA for the CDR3 is TGTGCCAGCAGCTCCCGCAGGGATTATAATTCACCCCTCCACTTT. The full variable domain, with the rest looked up from reference TRBV11-2 and TRBJ1-6, is EAGVAQSPRYKIIEKRQSVAFWCNPISGHATLYWYQQILGQGPKLLIQFQNNGVVDDSQLPKDRFSAERLKGVDSTLKIQPAKLEDSAVYLCASSSRRDYNSPLHFGNGTRLTVT.

This clonotype turned up a few times. The CDR3 sequence is CASSFPGGRAKNIQYF. CDR3 DNA: TGTGCCAGCAGCTTCCCCGGTGGGCGAGCCAAAAACATTCAGTACTTC. V gene TRBV11-3 combines with J gene TRBJ2-4; D is uncertain. Between the trimmed V and J ends, which lost 3 bases and 0 bases, there was a span of 12 bases. Germline lookup yields CDR1 SGHNT and CDR2 YENEEA. The CDR3 contains 16 residues.

In this sample, this clonotype turned up many times. This rearrangement joins TRBV18 to TRBJ1-5; no clear D gene. The V gene's germline CDR1 is KGHSH and CDR2 LQKENI. The CDR3 totals 15 residues. V was trimmed by 3 bases and J by 0 bases, leaving 9 bases between them. CDR3 loop: CASSPEHSSNQPQHF. The CDR3 bases are TGTGCCAGCTCACCCGAACACAGTAGCAATCAGCCCCAGCATTTT. Filled out from reference TRBV18 and TRBJ1-5, the complete variable domain reads NAGVMQNPRHLVRRRGQEARLRCSPMKGHSHVYWYRQLPEEGLKFMVYLQKENIIDESGMPKERFSAEFPKEGPSILRIQQVVRGDSAAYFCASSPEHSSNQPQHFGDGTRLSIL.

This clonotype has ten or more counts. The gene calls are TRBV5-2 and TRBJ2-6; TRBD1, the table's D call, lacks a check against the DNA. TRBV5-2 is marked as a pseudogene. CDR3 length: 19 amino acids. The CDR3 DNA reads TGTGCCAACCACGAAGCCGGGGACAGGGGGCCCAATTCCCTCAACGTCCTGACTTTC. It yields the protein CANHEAGDRGPNSLNVLTF.

In its sample, this clonotype was seen a few times. The J gene is TRBJ2-7, the V gene TRBV7-2; 8 bases fit TRBD2. Germline CDR1 reads SGHTA; CDR2 reads FQGNSA. The V and J ends lost 1 base and 4 bases, in that order; junction bases with no gene match: 6. The CDR3 totals 15 residues. The CDR3 sequence is CASSLVGRGLYEQYF. CDR3 nucleotide sequence: TGTGCCAGCAGCTTAGTCGGGAGGGGTTTGTACGAGCAGTACTTC.

The rearrangement joins TRBV6-5 to TRBJ2-2, with D possibly TRBD2 on 5 matching bases. This CDR3 is 13 amino acids long. Germline V CDR1 and CDR2: MNHEY, SVGAGI. The germline V and J ends were trimmed by 2 bases and 8 bases, with 9 bases remaining between them. The CDR3 region is CASSYRGAGELFF. CDR3 bases: TGTGCCAGCAGTTACCGGGGTGCAGGGGAGCTGTTTTTT.

The table lists this clonotype with many counts. The chain recombines TRBV27 with TRBJ1-5; 11 bases align to TRBD1. The CDR3 is 15 residues long. Looked up from germline, CDR1 is MNHEY and CDR2 is SMNVEV (reference sequence). With V trimmed by 5 bases and J by 7 bases, 7 bases remained unmatched. The CDR3 nucleotides are TGTGCCAGCAGTCACGGACAGGGGGCGGACCAGCCCCAGCATTTT. It yields the protein CASSHGQGADQPQHF.

This clonotype was seen many times. CDR3 region: CSVEKPGNTYEQYF. The DNA of the CDR3 is TGCAGCGTTGAAAAACCCGGGAATACCTACGAGCAGTACTTC. This chain uses TRBV29-1 with TRBJ2-7; TRBD2 is a possible D gene (5 bases). The CDR3 covers 14 residues. The V gene lost 2 bases and the J gene lost 2 bases, with 13 bases spanning the gap. Per germline, CDR1 SQVTM and CDR2 ANQGSEA.

This clonotype was recorded many times. The chain recombines TRBV3-1 with TRBJ1-5; D remains unclear. Trimming shortened V by 4 bases and J by 7 bases, and 8 bases separated the two germline ends. CDR1 is LGHDT, CDR2 YNNKEL, per germline (reference sequence). The CDR3 has 12 residues. The CDR3 reads CASSRFGQPQHF. The CDR3 bases are TGTGCCAGCAGCCGATTTGGGCAGCCCCAGCATTTT.

In this sample, this clonotype turned up many times. The CDR3 DNA is TGTGCCAGCACCAAAGGCGGGGGAGGGATTAGCAATCAGCCCCAGCATTTT. This translates into CASTKGGGGISNQPQHF. V gene TRBV12-3 or TRBV12-4 combines with J gene TRBJ1-5, with D maybe TRBD1 (5 bases). The CDR3 runs 17 residues. Trimming removed 7 bases from V and 0 bases from J, with 19 bases in between.

This clonotype was found many times. This chain uses TRBV12-3 or TRBV12-4 with TRBJ1-5, with unresolved D. V lost 6 bases and J 1 base, leaving 13 bases between the germline ends. There are 15 residues in the CDR3. CDR3 protein: CASRKTPGSNQPQHF. CDR3 sequence (DNA): TGTGCCAGCAGAAAGACACCGGGCAGCAATCAGCCCCAGCATTTT.

This clonotype is a singleton in its sample. The V and J genes are TRBV28 and TRBJ2-7; D may correspond to TRBD1 or TRBD2 (5 bases each). Trimming pared 5 bases from V and 2 bases from J, leaving 16 bases between. The CDR3 runs 15 residues. The V gene's germline CDR1 is MDHEN and CDR2 SYDVKM. The CDR3 here is CASSAGLGDPYEQYF. For the CDR3, the DNA is TGTGCCAGCAGTGCGGGTTTAGGGGACCCCTACGAGCAGTACTTC.

There are many counts of this clonotype. The rearrangement links TRBV6-2 or TRBV6-3 to TRBJ2-7; D possibly matches TRBD1 or TRBD2 (5 bases each). V was trimmed by 4 bases and J by 5 bases, leaving 15 bases between them. The CDR3 extends over 14 amino acids. The germline V gene has CDR1 MNHEY and CDR2 SVGEGT. The CDR3: CASSSLGESDEQYF. The CDR3, as DNA: TGTGCCAGCAGTTCCCTAGGGGAGTCCGACGAGCAGTACTTC.

This clonotype was seen repeatedly, ten times or more. J is TRBJ1-5 and V is TRBV28; no definite D call. The CDR3 runs to 14 residues. Per the germline V gene, CDR1 is MDHEN and CDR2 is SYDVKM. The germline V and J ends were trimmed by 6 bases and 2 bases, with 11 bases remaining between them. The CDR3 sequence is CASRGSGGNQPQHF. CDR3 DNA: TGTGCCAGCAGGGGGTCCGGGGGCAATCAGCCCCAGCATTTT.

This clonotype was detected many times. This chain uses TRBV20-1 with TRBJ2-7, with 7 bases aligning to TRBD1. Germline-derived CDR1 and CDR2 are DFQATT and SNEGSKA (reference sequence). Trimming took 1 base from V and 6 from J; bases not matched to a gene: 6. This CDR3 spans 13 amino acids. CDR3 amino acids: CSARVAGGREQYF. CDR3 in DNA: TGCAGTGCTAGAGTTGCAGGGGGTCGCGAGCAGTACTTC.

There are many counts of this clonotype. At one end the junction does not follow the germline gene, possibly because of a read error. The J gene is TRBJ1-5, the V gene TRBV6-1; 8 positions match TRBD1. Germline V gene lookup returns CDR1 MNHNS and CDR2 SASEGT. CDR3 size: 16 residues. CDR3 sequence (DNA): TGTGCCGGCAGCCTCACAGGGGGAAGGGTGGATCAGCCCCAGCATTTT. This codes for CAGSLTGGRVDQPQHF.

The V call is TRBV30, the J call TRBJ2-7; TRBD1 matches 8 bases. The CDR3 length is 12 residues. The ends lost 1 base at V and 7 bases at J; junction bases unmatched: 3. Germline V lookup: CDR1 GTSNPN, CDR2 SVGIG (reference sequence). The CDR3 here is CAWSGTGFEQYF. The DNA for the CDR3 is TGTGCCTGGAGTGGGACAGGGTTTGAGCAGTACTTC.

Many counts were recorded for this clonotype. This rearrangement joins TRBV12-3 or TRBV12-4 to TRBJ2-7, with unresolved D. This CDR3 region has 12 residues. Trimming removed 8 bases at V and 4 bases at J, with 12 bases between. The CDR3 DNA follows: TGTGCCAGCGGCAAAAACCGGTACGAGCAGTACTTC. Amino acid sequence: CASGKNRYEQYF.

This clonotype was detected many times. V is TRBV6-2 or TRBV6-3 and J is TRBJ2-5, with unresolved D. CDR1 is MNHEY and CDR2 is SVGEGT in the germline V gene. V was clipped by 7 bases and J by 5 bases, with 20 bases between them. The CDR3 loop spans 15 amino acids. The CDR3 nucleotides are TGTGCCAGCAAAAAAGACTGGACGGGTAGGGAGACCCAGTACTTC. Its translation is CASKKDWTGRETQYF.

The table lists this clonotype with many counts. This rearrangement joins TRBV6-5 to TRBJ2-7, with 7 bases aligning to TRBD2. With V trimmed by 0 bases and J by 4 bases, 3 bases remained unmatched. There are 14 residues in the CDR3. From germline, CDR1 is MNHEY and CDR2 SVGAGI. The CDR3 reads CASSYSRGIYEQYF. CDR3 nucleotide sequence: TGTGCCAGCAGTTACTCGCGGGGGATTTACGAGCAGTACTTC.